This paragraph reports one T cell receptor (beta chain). The antigen is unknown. Time point given: persistent/refractory GD, antithyroid drugs over 5 years with positive TRAb. PBMC-extracted RNA yielded the TCR library. This sample was taken from a study of regulatory T cells in long-lasting Graves disease. Overall study results and limits: Persistent patients had more shared public clonotypes (fewer than 3,000) than new patients (about 920). Peripheral blood, not thyroid tissue, was the sole material studied. With persistent disease, TRBV28, TRBJ1-2 and TRBJ2-5 were the favored segments. TCR diversity was lower in persistent Graves' patients (versus newly diagnosed ones).

Germline lookup yields CDR1 SGHNT and CDR2 YYREEE (reference sequence). The V segment lost 5 bases and the J segment 4 bases; nucleotides outside the gene matches: 8. The CDR3 is 14 residues long. To make TCR beta libraries, researchers used iRepertoire HTBI primers and Arm-PCR of CDR3 regions. TCRdb re-derived calls from the multiplex PCR reads in MiXCR, one entry per CDR3 protein. The table includes a few hundred thousand distinct CDR3 sequences, less than 25% detected once. The specimen comprised peripheral blood mononuclear cells (PBMCs), sampled when the disease was refractory, from a patient treated with antithyroid drugs. The rearrangement links TRBV5-4 to TRBJ2-7; TRBD1 agrees at 8 bases. The sequence was collected from a female donor with Graves disease. The CDR3 loop reads CASSGGQVRYEQYF. DNA for the CDR3: TGTGCCAGCAGTGGGGGACAGGTGCGATACGAGCAGTACTTC.